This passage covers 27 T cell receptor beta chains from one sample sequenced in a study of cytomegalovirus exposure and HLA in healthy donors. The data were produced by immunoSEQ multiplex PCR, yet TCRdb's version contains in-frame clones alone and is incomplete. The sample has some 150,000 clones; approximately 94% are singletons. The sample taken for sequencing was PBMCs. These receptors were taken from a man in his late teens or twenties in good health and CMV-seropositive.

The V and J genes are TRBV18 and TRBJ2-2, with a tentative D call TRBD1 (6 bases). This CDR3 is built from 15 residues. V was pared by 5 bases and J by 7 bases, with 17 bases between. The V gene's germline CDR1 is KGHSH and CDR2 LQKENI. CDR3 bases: TGTGCCAGCTCATCGAGTACAGGGTACGACGGGGAGCTGTTTTTT. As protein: CASSSSTGYDGELFF.

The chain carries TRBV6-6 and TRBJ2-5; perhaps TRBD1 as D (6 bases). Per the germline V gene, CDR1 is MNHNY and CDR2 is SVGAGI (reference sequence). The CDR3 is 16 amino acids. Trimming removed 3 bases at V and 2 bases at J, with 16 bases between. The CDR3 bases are TGTGCCAGCAGTTATTTTACAGGGTCACAGCAAGAGACCCAGTACTTC. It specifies CASSYFTGSQQETQYF.

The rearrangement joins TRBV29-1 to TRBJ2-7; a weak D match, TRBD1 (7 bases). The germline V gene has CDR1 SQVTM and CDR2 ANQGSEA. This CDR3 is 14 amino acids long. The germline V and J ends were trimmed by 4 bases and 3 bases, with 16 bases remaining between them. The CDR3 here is CSVAGAGGGYEQYF. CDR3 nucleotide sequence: TGCAGCGTTGCAGGGGCAGGGGGAGGCTACGAGCAGTACTTC.

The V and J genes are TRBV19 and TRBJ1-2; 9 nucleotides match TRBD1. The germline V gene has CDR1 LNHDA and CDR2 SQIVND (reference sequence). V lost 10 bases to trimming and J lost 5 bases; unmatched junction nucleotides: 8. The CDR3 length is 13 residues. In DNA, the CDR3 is TGTGCCACCCTGGGACAGGGTCGATATGGCTACACCTTC. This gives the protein CATLGQGRYGYTF.

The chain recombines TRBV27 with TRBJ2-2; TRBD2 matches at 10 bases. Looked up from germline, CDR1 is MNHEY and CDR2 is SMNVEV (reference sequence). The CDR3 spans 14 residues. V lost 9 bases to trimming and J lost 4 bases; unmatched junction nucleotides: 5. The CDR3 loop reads CASLLAGSTGELFF. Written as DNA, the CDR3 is TGTGCCAGTTTACTAGCGGGAAGCACCGGGGAGCTGTTTTTT.

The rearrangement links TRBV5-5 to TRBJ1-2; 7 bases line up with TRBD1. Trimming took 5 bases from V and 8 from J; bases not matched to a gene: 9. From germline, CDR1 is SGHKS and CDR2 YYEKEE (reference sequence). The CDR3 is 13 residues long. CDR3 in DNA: TGTGCCAGCAGACTACAGGGGTCGGAAGGCTACACCTTC. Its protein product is CASRLQGSEGYTF.

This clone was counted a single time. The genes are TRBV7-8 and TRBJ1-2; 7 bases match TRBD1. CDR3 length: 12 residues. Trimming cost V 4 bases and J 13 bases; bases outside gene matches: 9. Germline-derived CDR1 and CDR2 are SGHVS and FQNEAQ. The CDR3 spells CASSSYRGWGTF. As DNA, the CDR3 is TGTGCCAGCAGCTCATACAGGGGTTGGGGCACCTTC.

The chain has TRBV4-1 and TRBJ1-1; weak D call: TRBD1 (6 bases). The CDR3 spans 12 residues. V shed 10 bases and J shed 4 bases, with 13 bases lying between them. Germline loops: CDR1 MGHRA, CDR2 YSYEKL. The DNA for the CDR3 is TGCGCCACCGGACAGAAGGGCACTGAAGCTTTCTTT. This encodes CATGQKGTEAFF.

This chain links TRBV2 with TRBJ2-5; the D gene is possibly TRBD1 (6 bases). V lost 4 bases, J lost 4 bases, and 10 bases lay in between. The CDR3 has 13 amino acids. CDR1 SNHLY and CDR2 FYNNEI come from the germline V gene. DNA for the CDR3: TGTGCCAGCAGTGGGACAGATGGAGAGACCCAGTACTTC. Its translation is CASSGTDGETQYF.

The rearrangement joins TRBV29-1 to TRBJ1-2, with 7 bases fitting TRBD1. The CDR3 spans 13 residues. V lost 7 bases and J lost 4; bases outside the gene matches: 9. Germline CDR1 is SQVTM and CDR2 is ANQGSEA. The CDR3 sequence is CSAIEGAGYGYTF. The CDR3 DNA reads TGCAGCGCAATAGAGGGGGCGGGCTATGGCTACACCTTC. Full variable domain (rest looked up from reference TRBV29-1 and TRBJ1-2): SAVISQKPSRDICQRGTSLTIQCQVDSQVTMMFWYRQQPGQSLTLIATANQGSEATYESGFVIDKFPISRPNLTFSTLTVSNMSPEDSSIYLCSAIEGAGYGYTFGSGTRLTVV.

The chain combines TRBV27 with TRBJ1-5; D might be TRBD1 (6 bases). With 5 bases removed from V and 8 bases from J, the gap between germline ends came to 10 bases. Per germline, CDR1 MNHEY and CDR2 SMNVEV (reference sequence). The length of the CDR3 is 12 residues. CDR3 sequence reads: CASSPPGEPQHF. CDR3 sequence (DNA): TGTGCCAGCAGTCCCCCAGGGGAGCCCCAGCATTTT.

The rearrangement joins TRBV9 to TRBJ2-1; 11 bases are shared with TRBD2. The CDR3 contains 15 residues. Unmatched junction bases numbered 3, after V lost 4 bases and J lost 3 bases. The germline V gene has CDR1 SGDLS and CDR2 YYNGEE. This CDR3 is CASSLGLAGYNEQFF. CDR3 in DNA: TGTGCCAGCAGCCTAGGACTAGCGGGCTACAATGAGCAGTTCTTC.

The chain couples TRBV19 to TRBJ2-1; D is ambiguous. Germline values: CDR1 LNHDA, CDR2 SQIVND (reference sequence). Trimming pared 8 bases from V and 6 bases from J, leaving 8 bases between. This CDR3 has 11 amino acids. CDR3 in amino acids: CASGGFNEQFF. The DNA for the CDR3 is TGTGCCAGTGGCGGTTTCAATGAGCAGTTCTTC.

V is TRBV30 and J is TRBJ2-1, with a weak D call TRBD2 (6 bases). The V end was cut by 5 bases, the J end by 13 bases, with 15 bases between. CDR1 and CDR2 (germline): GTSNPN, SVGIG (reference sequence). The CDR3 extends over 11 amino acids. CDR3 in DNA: TGTGCCTGGGAGAGGCGGGAACTACAGTTCTTC. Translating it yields CAWERRELQFF.

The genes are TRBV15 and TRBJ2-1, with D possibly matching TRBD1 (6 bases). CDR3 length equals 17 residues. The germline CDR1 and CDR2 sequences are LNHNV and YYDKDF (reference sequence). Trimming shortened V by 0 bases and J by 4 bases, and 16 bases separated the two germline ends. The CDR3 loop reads CATSRDQIQGGYNEQFF. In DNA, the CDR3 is TGTGCCACCAGCAGAGACCAGATACAGGGTGGGTACAATGAGCAGTTCTTC.

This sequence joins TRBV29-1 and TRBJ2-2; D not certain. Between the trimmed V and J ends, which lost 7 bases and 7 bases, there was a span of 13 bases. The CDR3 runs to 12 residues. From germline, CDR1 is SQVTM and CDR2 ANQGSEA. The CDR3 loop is CSARGVNGELFF. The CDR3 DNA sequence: TGCAGCGCCCGAGGCGTTAACGGGGAGCTGTTTTTT.

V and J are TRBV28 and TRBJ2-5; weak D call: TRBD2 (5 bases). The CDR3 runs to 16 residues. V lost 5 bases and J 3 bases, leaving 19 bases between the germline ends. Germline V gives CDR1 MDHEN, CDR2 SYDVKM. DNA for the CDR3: TGTGCCAGCAGTCCAACAGATGGAGCGGTAGAAGAGACCCAGTACTTC. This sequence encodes CASSPTDGAVEETQYF.

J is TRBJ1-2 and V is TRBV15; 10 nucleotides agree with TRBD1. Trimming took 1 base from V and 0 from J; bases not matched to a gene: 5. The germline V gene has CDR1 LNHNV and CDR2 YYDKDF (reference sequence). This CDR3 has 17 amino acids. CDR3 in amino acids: CATSRGGQGIPNYGYTF. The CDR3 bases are TGTGCCACCAGCAGAGGGGGACAGGGGATTCCTAACTATGGCTACACCTTC.

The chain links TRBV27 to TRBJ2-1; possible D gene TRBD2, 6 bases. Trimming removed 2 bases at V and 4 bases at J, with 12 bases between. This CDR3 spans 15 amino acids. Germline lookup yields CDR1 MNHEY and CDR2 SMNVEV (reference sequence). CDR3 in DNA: TGTGCCAGCAGTTTAGTAGGCGGGGATTACAATGAGCAGTTCTTC. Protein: CASSLVGGDYNEQFF.

The CDR3 loop reads CASKGGPPGGGINYGYTF. CDR3 in DNA: TGTGCCAGCAAAGGAGGGCCCCCCGGGGGTGGGATTAACTATGGCTACACCTTC. This rearrangement joins TRBV27 to TRBJ1-2; possible D gene TRBD1, 5 bases. The CDR3 consists of 18 residues. Deletions cut 7 bases from V and 1 base from J, with 25 bases between. Germline lookup yields CDR1 MNHEY and CDR2 SMNVEV (reference sequence).

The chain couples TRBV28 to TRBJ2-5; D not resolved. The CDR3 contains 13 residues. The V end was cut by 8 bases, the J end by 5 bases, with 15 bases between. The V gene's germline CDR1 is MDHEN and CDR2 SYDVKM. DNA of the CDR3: TGTGCCAGCTCATCATACCCCGGGGAGACCCAGTACTTC. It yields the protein CASSSYPGETQYF.

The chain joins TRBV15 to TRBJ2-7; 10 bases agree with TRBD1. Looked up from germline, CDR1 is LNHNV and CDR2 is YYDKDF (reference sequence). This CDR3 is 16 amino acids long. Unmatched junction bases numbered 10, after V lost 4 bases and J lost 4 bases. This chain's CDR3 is CATSNPGQGQLYEQYF. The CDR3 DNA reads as TGTGCCACCAGCAACCCGGGACAGGGGCAACTTTACGAGCAGTACTTC. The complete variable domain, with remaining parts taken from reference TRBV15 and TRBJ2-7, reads DAMVIQNPRYQVTQFGKPVTLSCSQTLNHNVMYWYQQKSSQAPKLLFHYYDKDFNNEADTPDNFQSRRPNTSFCFLDIRSPGLGDTAMYLCATSNPGQGQLYEQYFGPGTRLTVT.

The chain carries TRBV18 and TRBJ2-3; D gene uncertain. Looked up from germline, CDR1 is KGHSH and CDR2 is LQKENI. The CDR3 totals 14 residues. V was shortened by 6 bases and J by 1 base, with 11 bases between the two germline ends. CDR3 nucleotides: TGTGCCAGCTCGCCCGGGTGGGGCACAGATACGCAGTATTTT. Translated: CASSPGWGTDTQYF.

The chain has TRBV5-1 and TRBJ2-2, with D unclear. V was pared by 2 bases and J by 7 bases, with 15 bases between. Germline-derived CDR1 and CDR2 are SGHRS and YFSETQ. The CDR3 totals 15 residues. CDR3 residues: CASSFGFPRIGELFF. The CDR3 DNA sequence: TGCGCCAGCAGCTTCGGATTCCCGAGGATCGGGGAGCTGTTTTTT.

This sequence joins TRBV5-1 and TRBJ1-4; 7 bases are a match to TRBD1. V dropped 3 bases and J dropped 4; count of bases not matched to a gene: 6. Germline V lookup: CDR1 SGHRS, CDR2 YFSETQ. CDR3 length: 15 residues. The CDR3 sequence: CASSWGTAYNEKLFF. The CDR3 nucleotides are TGCGCCAGCAGCTGGGGGACAGCTTATAATGAAAAACTGTTTTTT.

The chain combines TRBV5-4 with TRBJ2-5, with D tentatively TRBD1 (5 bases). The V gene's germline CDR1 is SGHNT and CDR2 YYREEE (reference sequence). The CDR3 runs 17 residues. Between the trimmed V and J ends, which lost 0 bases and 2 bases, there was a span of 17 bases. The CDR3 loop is CASSLGVRTSTQETQYF. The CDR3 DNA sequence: TGTGCCAGCAGCTTGGGGGTTCGGACAAGTACTCAAGAGACCCAGTACTTC. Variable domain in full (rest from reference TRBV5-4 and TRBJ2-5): ETGVTQSPTHLIKTRGQQVTLRCSSQSGHNTVSWYQQALGQGPQFIFQYYREEENGRGNFPPRFSGLQFPNYSSELNVNALELDDSALYLCASSLGVRTSTQETQYFGPGTRLLVL.

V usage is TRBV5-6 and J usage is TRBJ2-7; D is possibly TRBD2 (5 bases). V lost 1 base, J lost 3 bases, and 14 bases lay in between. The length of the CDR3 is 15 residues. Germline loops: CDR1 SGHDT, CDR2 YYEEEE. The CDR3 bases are TGTGCCAGCAGCTTGAGTCGGAGGATCGGCTACGAGCAGTACTTC. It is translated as CASSLSRRIGYEQYF.